This T cell receptor (beta chain) was recovered during a study of T cells after yellow fever vaccination. On the study more broadly: The authors prepared low-cell-number fractions using SMART-Seq v4 Ultra Low Input.

This clonotype was counted only a few times. Its antigen remains unknown. Study-wide results and limits: Any FACS-sorted repertoire could hold abundant clonotypes that contaminate it from the bulk population.

Template switching with 5'RACE generated the TCR cDNA and added a universal primer site and UMIs. TCRdb reprocessed the 5' RACE reads via MiXCR and lists one record per CDR3 protein. This repertoire shows approximately 300,000 distinct CDR3 sequences, around 6.8% found once; its top ten account for 18%. Sequences were derived from PBMCs, sampled about 41 days after the first yellow fever vaccination. The receptor comes from a young man who received the YFV17D yellow fever vaccine.

CDR3 coding DNA: TGCAGCGTTGAGACTGGGACAGGGTTTCAAGAGACCCAGTACTTC. Protein: CSVETGTGFQETQYF. V usage is TRBV29-1 and J usage is TRBJ2-5, with 9 bases aligning to TRBD1. V lost 3 bases, J lost 2 bases, and 7 bases stayed unmatched. Germline assignment: CDR1 SQVTM and CDR2 ANQGSEA. The CDR3 runs to 15 residues.